Shown below are 32 T cell receptor beta chains from a single sample sequenced in a study of blood T cell repertoires in COVID-19. TCRdb's copy holds only in-frame clones and misses some; the assay was immunoSEQ multiplex PCR. In the table there are more than 60,000 clones, approximately 85% of which are singletons. The sequencing input was peripheral blood. All receptors come from a human donor in a cohort sampled during active COVID-19.

This rearrangement joins TRBV12-3 or TRBV12-4 to TRBJ1-5; possibly TRBD1 for D (6 bases). There are 13 residues in the CDR3. Trimming took 8 bases from V and 5 from J, leaving 13 bases between them. The CDR3 sequence: CASGQNPDQPQHF. The CDR3 coding sequence is TGTGCCAGCGGACAGAACCCGGATCAGCCCCAGCATTTT.

The J gene is TRBJ2-3, the V gene TRBV2; D is possibly TRBD2 (6 bases). Germline V gene sequence: CDR1 SNHLY, CDR2 FYNNEI. The CDR3 runs to 15 residues. Deletions cut 1 base from V and 4 bases from J, with 12 bases between. The CDR3 coding sequence is TGTGCCAGCAGTGAAGAGGCAGGAGGGGCAGATACGCAGTATTTT. It yields the protein CASSEEAGGADTQYF.

This chain connects TRBV11-2 to TRBJ2-5; possibly TRBD1 for D (5 bases). V lost 5 bases to trimming and J lost 1 base, with 14 bases between them. Germline values: CDR1 SGHAT, CDR2 FQNNGV. CDR3 size: 15 residues. Here the CDR3 reads CASSPFQTAQETQYF. The CDR3 DNA sequence: TGTGCCAGCAGCCCATTTCAGACAGCCCAAGAGACCCAGTACTTC.

In this sample, this clone turned up once. The chain has TRBV7-2 and TRBJ2-2, with D uncertain. Germline V gene sequence: CDR1 SGHTA, CDR2 FQGNSA. V lost 3 bases, J lost 4 bases, and 12 bases lay in between. The CDR3 has 15 amino acids. CDR3 DNA: TGTGCCAGCAGCTTGAGGCCTCGGAGCACCGGGGAGCTGTTTTTT. Protein sequence: CASSLRPRSTGELFF.

This clone was seen more than once but under ten times. This chain connects TRBV6-2 or TRBV6-3 to TRBJ2-7; maybe TRBD2 (5 bases). Germline V gives CDR1 MNHEY, CDR2 SVGEGT. The CDR3 is 13 residues long. V lost 7 bases to trimming and J lost 5 bases, with 15 bases between them. Here the CDR3 DNA reads TGTGCCAGCACCCCGGGCGGGTCCCACGAGCAGTACTTC. Amino acids: CASTPGGSHEQYF.

The chain recombines TRBV9 with TRBJ1-4; 8 bases fit TRBD1. The CDR3 runs 16 residues. V lost 3 bases and J lost 8; bases outside the gene matches: 12. The germline gives CDR1 SGDLS, CDR2 YYNGEE. The CDR3, as DNA: TGTGCCAGCAGCGCCCACCGCGGACAGGGCGGGGAAAAACTGTTTTTT. Protein sequence: CASSAHRGQGGEKLFF. The variable domain in full, with the rest retrieved from reference TRBV9 and TRBJ1-4, is DSGVTQTPKHLITATGQRVTLRCSPRSGDLSVYWYQQSLDQGLQFLIQYYNGEERAKGNILERFSAQQFPDLHSELNLSSLELGDSALYFCASSAHRGQGGEKLFFGSGTQLSVL.

This chain uses TRBV6-6 with TRBJ1-1; 8 nucleotides agree with TRBD1. After removal of 6 bases from V and 0 bases from J, the junction contained 3 bases not matched to a gene. The CDR3 totals 14 residues. Germline V gene sequence: CDR1 MNHNY, CDR2 SVGAGI (reference sequence). The CDR3 region has the DNA TGTGCCAGCAGCGACAGGGGCTTGAACACTGAAGCTTTCTTT. Its translation: CASSDRGLNTEAFF.

V gene TRBV11-3 combines with J gene TRBJ2-1; 7 nucleotides match TRBD2. Germline V gene data show CDR1 as SGHNT and CDR2 as YENEEA. V trimming: 5 bases; J trimming: 4 bases; junction bases outside the gene matches: 11. The CDR3 extends over 16 amino acids. The CDR3 here is CASSRLGREPYNEQFF. CDR3 sequence (DNA): TGTGCCAGCAGCCGATTAGGGCGGGAGCCTTACAATGAGCAGTTCTTC.

The rearrangement joins TRBV5-1 to TRBJ2-2; 7 bases map to TRBD1. The CDR3 totals 16 residues. With V trimmed by 4 bases and J by 0 bases, 6 bases remained unmatched. Germline-derived CDR1 and CDR2 are SGHRS and YFSETQ. The CDR3 nucleotides read TGCGCCAGCAGCGCCTACAGGGGAGCGAACACCGGGGAGCTGTTTTTT. This encodes CASSAYRGANTGELFF.

The V and J genes are TRBV9 and TRBJ2-2; D ambiguous. Germline V gene data show CDR1 as SGDLS and CDR2 as YYNGEE. The CDR3 runs 14 residues. Trimming took 4 bases from V and 1 from J, leaving 8 bases between them. The CDR3 sequence: CASSPLGNTGELFF. In DNA, the CDR3 is TGTGCCAGCAGCCCCCTCGGGAACACCGGGGAGCTGTTTTTT. Complete variable domain (other parts from reference TRBV9 and TRBJ2-2): DSGVTQTPKHLITATGQRVTLRCSPRSGDLSVYWYQQSLDQGLQFLIQYYNGEERAKGNILERFSAQQFPDLHSELNLSSLELGDSALYFCASSPLGNTGELFFGEGSRLTVL.

The chain joins TRBV7-3 to TRBJ2-1; 11 bases are a match to TRBD1. The CDR3 has 15 residues. From germline, CDR1 is SGHTA and CDR2 FQGTGA. The trim removed 4 bases at V and 6 bases at J, leaving 5 bases unmatched. CDR3 sequence: CASSWGQGVLNEQFF. CDR3 nucleotide sequence: TGTGCCAGCAGCTGGGGACAGGGGGTTCTCAATGAGCAGTTCTTC.

The chain links TRBV5-6 to TRBJ2-5; possible D gene TRBD1, 5 bases. Germline V gives CDR1 SGHDT, CDR2 YYEEEE. Trimming took 3 bases from V and 5 from J, leaving 8 bases between them. CDR3 length: 12 amino acids. CDR3 DNA: TGTGCCAGCAGCTCGAACAGGGAGACCCAGTACTTC. Protein product: CASSSNRETQYF. Looking up the rest from reference TRBV5-6 and TRBJ2-5 gives the full variable domain: DAGVTQSPTHLIKTRGQQVTLRCSPKSGHDTVSWYQQALGQGPQFIFQYYEEEERQRGNFPDRFSGHQFPNYSSELNVNALLLGDSALYLCASSSNRETQYFGPGTRLLVL.

In DNA form, the CDR3 reads TGCGCCAGCAGCGACAATAGACAAGAGACCCAGTACTTC. It is translated as CASSDNRQETQYF. This rearrangement joins TRBV5-1 to TRBJ2-5, with D unclear. Trimming stripped 4 bases from V and 2 bases from J, with 9 bases between. CDR1 SGHRS and CDR2 YFSETQ come from the germline V gene. The CDR3 sequence is 13 residues long. Full variable domain (remainder filled in from reference TRBV5-1 and TRBJ2-5): KAGVTQTPRYLIKTRGQQVTLSCSPISGHRSVSWYQQTPGQGLQFLFEYFSETQRNKGNFPGRFSGRQFSNSRSEMNVSTLELGDSALYLCASSDNRQETQYFGPGTRLLVL.

The CDR3 is CASSSPGGPETQYF. In DNA form, the CDR3 reads TGTGCCAGCAGTTCCCCGGGGGGTCCGGAGACCCAGTACTTC. This chain joins TRBV6-5 and TRBJ2-5, with 7 bases lining up with TRBD2. Trimming cost V 4 bases and J 5 bases; bases outside gene matches: 7. There are 14 residues in the CDR3. CDR1 MNHEY and CDR2 SVGAGI come from the germline V gene.

The rearrangement links TRBV7-2 to TRBJ2-5; D is uncertain. V lost 5 bases and J 5 bases, leaving 12 bases between the germline ends. CDR3 length equals 13 residues. The V gene's germline CDR1 is SGHTA and CDR2 FQGNSA. CDR3: CASSPFLEETQYF. CDR3 coding DNA: TGTGCCAGCAGCCCCTTCCTTGAGGAGACCCAGTACTTC.

The V and J genes are TRBV3-1 (or the pseudogene TRBV3-2) and TRBJ2-7; 10 bases are a match to TRBD1. V gave up 1 base and J gave up 6 bases; unmatched junction bases: 6. The length of the CDR3 is 15 residues. Germline-derived CDR1 and CDR2 are LGHDT and YNNKEL (reference sequence). The CDR3 DNA reads TGTGCCAGCAGCCAAGCGACAGGGGGCTTGTTCGAGCAGTACTTC. Its protein is CASSQATGGLFEQYF.

The chain couples TRBV7-6 to TRBJ2-3; 7 nucleotides match TRBD2. With 1 base clipped from V and 6 bases from J, the junction kept 4 bases outside the gene matches. The CDR3 extends over 14 amino acids. The germline CDR1 and CDR2 sequences are SGHVS and FNYEAQ. This chain's CDR3 is CASSLGGGGDTQYF. The CDR3 nucleotides are TGTGCCAGCAGCTTAGGGGGGGGAGGGGATACGCAGTATTTT.

The V and J genes are TRBV24-1 and TRBJ1-6, with 8 bases matching TRBD1. J was trimmed by 7 bases and V by 7 bases; bases with no gene match: 8. CDR3 length equals 15 residues. Germline assignment: CDR1 KGHDR and CDR2 SFDVKD. DNA for the CDR3: TGTGCCACCAGGACACGGACAGGGACCAATTCACCCCTCCACTTT. Encoded protein: CATRTRTGTNSPLHF.

This rearrangement joins TRBV5-6 to TRBJ2-7; a possible D gene is TRBD2 (5 bases). Deletions cut 1 base from V and 3 bases from J, with 8 bases between. The V gene's germline CDR1 is SGHDT and CDR2 YYEEEE. The CDR3 totals 13 residues. In DNA, the CDR3 is TGTGCCAGCAGCTTGACTAGATACTACGAGCAGTACTTC. Amino acid sequence: CASSLTRYYEQYF. Together with reference TRBV5-6 and TRBJ2-7, the CDR3 gives the full variable domain: DAGVTQSPTHLIKTRGQQVTLRCSPKSGHDTVSWYQQALGQGPQFIFQYYEEEERQRGNFPDRFSGHQFPNYSSELNVNALLLGDSALYLCASSLTRYYEQYFGPGTRLTVT.

The chain joins TRBV6-4 to TRBJ2-1, with 13 positions matching TRBD2. The J segment lost 7 bases and the V segment lost 6 bases, leaving 6 bases of the junction unmatched. CDR3 length: 15 residues. Germline V gene lookup returns CDR1 MRHNA and CDR2 SNTAGT. Written as DNA, the CDR3 is TGTGCCAGCAGCGACGGGACTAGCGGGGTTAATGAGCAGTTCTTC. Translating gives CASSDGTSGVNEQFF.

This clone was picked up a small number of times. This chain connects TRBV5-1 to TRBJ2-2; D may be TRBD2 (6 bases). The CDR3 spans 15 residues. Germline CDR1 is SGHRS and CDR2 is YFSETQ. Deletions cut 4 bases from V and 3 bases from J, with 13 bases between. This CDR3 is CASSPRVADTGELFF. CDR3 nucleotides: TGCGCCAGCAGCCCCAGAGTAGCGGACACCGGGGAGCTGTTTTTT.

This rearrangement joins TRBV4-2 to TRBJ1-2, with TRBD1 as a possible D gene (5 bases). Germline V CDR1 and CDR2: LGHNA, YNFKEQ. This CDR3 is built from 14 residues. Trimming stripped 1 base from V and 2 bases from J, with 8 bases between. The CDR3 spells CASSQGGRNYGYTF. CDR3 nucleotides: TGTGCCAGCAGCCAAGGGGGCAGAAACTATGGCTACACCTTC.

The chain uses TRBV6-5 and TRBJ2-5; D is perhaps TRBD2 (8 bases). The CDR3 has 15 amino acids. Looked up from germline, CDR1 is MNHEY and CDR2 is SVGAGI. Trimming left V 7 bases short and J 9 bases short, with 24 bases between. CDR3 in DNA: TGTGCCAGCACGAGGGGGCTAGCGGGCCGCGGGGCCCAGTACTTC. Translating gives CASTRGLAGRGAQYF.

V is TRBV5-1 and J is TRBJ2-7; 7 bases are shared with TRBD2. Germline V gene lookup returns CDR1 SGHRS and CDR2 YFSETQ. J was trimmed by 2 bases and V by 2 bases; bases with no gene match: 13. The CDR3 consists of 17 residues. This chain's CDR3 is CASSFLHTGGPAYEQYF. CDR3 sequence (DNA): TGCGCCAGCAGCTTTCTGCACACGGGGGGTCCGGCCTACGAGCAGTACTTC.

The rearrangement uses TRBV6-6 and TRBJ2-5; 10 nucleotides match TRBD2. The CDR3 has 15 amino acids. V shed 7 bases and J 5 bases; nucleotides not matched to a gene: 10. Germline V lookup: CDR1 MNHNY, CDR2 SVGAGI (reference sequence). The CDR3, as DNA: TGTGCCAGCAACCTCGGACTAGCGGAATCGGAGACCCAGTACTTC. It specifies CASNLGLAESETQYF.

This clone came up once. This chain connects TRBV5-1 to TRBJ2-5, with TRBD1 matching over 11 bases. CDR3 size: 16 residues. Trimming removed 4 bases from V and 2 bases from J; junction bases left unmatched: 7. Looked up from germline, CDR1 is SGHRS and CDR2 is YFSETQ. The CDR3 region has the DNA TGCGCCAGCAGCGCCCTCCGGGACAGGGGGCAAGAGACCCAGTACTTC. It is translated as CASSALRDRGQETQYF.

The chain couples TRBV14 to TRBJ1-1; TRBD1 matches 10 bases. Germline V gene data show CDR1 as SGHDN and CDR2 as FVKESK. The trim removed 0 bases at V and 4 bases at J, leaving 8 bases unmatched. The CDR3 has 17 amino acids. DNA of the CDR3: TGTGCCAGCAGCCAAGATCTTGGGACAGGGGCTTTCACTGAAGCTTTCTTT. This sequence encodes CASSQDLGTGAFTEAFF.

The chain couples TRBV18 to TRBJ2-7, with TRBD1 as a possible D gene (5 bases). The CDR3 extends over 15 amino acids. Trimming left V 3 bases short and J 4 bases short, with 16 bases between. Germline CDR1 KGHSH, CDR2 LQKENI. This chain's CDR3 is CASSPSRVEVYEQYF. In nucleotides, the CDR3 is TGTGCCAGCTCACCTTCCAGGGTCGAAGTTTACGAGCAGTACTTC. The full variable domain, completed using reference TRBV18 and TRBJ2-7, is NAGVMQNPRHLVRRRGQEARLRCSPMKGHSHVYWYRQLPEEGLKFMVYLQKENIIDESGMPKERFSAEFPKEGPSILRIQQVVRGDSAAYFCASSPSRVEVYEQYFGPGTRLTVT.

The chain employs TRBV7-5 and TRBJ2-4; TRBD1, the table's D call, lacks a check against the DNA. TRBV7-5 is marked as a pseudogene. This CDR3 contains 15 residues. In DNA form, the CDR3 reads TGTGCCAGAAGCTCTGCTTGGGCCCCCAAAAACATTCAGTACTTC. Its protein product is CARSSAWAPKNIQYF.

This sequence joins TRBV19 and TRBJ2-7; 10 bases map to TRBD1. The CDR3 has 13 amino acids. Trimming cost V 4 bases and J 3 bases; bases outside gene matches: 0. The germline V gene has CDR1 LNHDA and CDR2 SQIVND (reference sequence). CDR3: CASSRTGGYEQYF. CDR3 coding DNA: TGTGCCAGTAGTAGGACAGGGGGCTACGAGCAGTACTTC.

The V call is TRBV9, the J call TRBJ1-4; 7 bases are a match to TRBD1. CDR3 length: 14 residues. Per the germline V gene, CDR1 is SGDLS and CDR2 is YYNGEE. Trimming at V came to 2 bases and at J to 7 bases, leaving 5 bases not matched to a gene. CDR3 in DNA: TGTGCCAGCAGCGTGGGGACAGCGGGTGAAAAACTGTTTTTT. Translation: CASSVGTAGEKLFF.

The chain carries TRBV11-3 and TRBJ1-1; D call uncertain. CDR3 size: 15 residues. Germline-derived CDR1 and CDR2 are SGHNT and YENEEA. Deletions cut 6 bases from V and 6 bases from J, with 20 bases between. CDR3: CASSLNRGRVSEAFF. In DNA form, the CDR3 reads TGTGCCAGCAGTCTAAACCGGGGTAGGGTGTCTGAAGCTTTCTTT.